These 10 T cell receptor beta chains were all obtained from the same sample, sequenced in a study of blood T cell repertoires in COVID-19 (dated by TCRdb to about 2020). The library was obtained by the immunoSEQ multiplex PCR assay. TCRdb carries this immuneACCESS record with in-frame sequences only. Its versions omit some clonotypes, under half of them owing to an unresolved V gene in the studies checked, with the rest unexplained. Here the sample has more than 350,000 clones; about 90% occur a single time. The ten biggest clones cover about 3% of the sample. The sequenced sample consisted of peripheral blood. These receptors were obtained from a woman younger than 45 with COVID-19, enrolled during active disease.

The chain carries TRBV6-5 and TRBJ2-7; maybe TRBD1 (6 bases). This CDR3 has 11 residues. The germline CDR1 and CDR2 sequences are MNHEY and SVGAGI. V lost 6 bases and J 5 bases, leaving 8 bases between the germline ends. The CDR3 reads CASRDSHEQYF. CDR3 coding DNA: TGTGCCAGCAGGGACAGCCACGAGCAGTACTTC.

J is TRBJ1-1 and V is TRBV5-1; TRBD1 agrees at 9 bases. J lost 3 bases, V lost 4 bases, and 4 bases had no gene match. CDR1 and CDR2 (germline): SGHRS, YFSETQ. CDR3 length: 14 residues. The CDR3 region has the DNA TGCGCCAGCAGCAGGACAGGGGTCCACACTGAAGCTTTCTTT. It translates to CASSRTGVHTEAFF.

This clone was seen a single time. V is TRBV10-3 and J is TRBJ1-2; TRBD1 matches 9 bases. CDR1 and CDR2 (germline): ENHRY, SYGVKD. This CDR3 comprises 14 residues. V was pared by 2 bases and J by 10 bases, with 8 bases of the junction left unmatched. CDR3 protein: CAISEPPGQGLYTF. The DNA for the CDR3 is TGTGCCATCAGTGAGCCACCGGGACAGGGACTCTACACCTTC.

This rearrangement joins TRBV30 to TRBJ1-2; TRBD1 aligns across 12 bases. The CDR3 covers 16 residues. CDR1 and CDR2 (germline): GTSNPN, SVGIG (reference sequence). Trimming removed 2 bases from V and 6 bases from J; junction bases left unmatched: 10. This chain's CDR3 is CAWSKAGQGAGNGYTF. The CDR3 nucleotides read TGTGCCTGGAGTAAAGCGGGACAGGGGGCGGGGAATGGCTACACCTTC.

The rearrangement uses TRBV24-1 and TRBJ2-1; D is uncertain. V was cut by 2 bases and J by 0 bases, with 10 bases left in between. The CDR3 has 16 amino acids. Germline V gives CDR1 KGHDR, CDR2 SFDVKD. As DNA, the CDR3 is TGTGCCACCAGTGATTCGAGCAGGTACTCCTACAATGAGCAGTTCTTC. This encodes CATSDSSRYSYNEQFF.

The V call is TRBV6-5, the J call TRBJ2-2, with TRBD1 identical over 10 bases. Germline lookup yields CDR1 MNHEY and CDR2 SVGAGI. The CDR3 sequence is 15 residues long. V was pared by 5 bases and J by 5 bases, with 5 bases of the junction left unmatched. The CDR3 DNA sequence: TGTGCCAGCAGTACGGGGACAGGGGATACCGGGGAGCTGTTTTTT. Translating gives CASSTGTGDTGELFF.

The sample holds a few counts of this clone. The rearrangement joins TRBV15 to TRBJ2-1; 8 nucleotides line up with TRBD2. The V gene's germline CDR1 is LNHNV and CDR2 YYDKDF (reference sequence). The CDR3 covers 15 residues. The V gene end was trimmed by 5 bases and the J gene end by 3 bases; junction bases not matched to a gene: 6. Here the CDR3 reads CATSQGLGIYNEQFF. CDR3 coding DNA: TGTGCCACCAGCCAGGGACTAGGGATCTACAATGAGCAGTTCTTC. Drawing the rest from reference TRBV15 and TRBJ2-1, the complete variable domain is DAMVIQNPRYQVTQFGKPVTLSCSQTLNHNVMYWYQQKSSQAPKLLFHYYDKDFNNEADTPDNFQSRRPNTSFCFLDIRSPGLGDTAMYLCATSQGLGIYNEQFFGPGTRLTVL.

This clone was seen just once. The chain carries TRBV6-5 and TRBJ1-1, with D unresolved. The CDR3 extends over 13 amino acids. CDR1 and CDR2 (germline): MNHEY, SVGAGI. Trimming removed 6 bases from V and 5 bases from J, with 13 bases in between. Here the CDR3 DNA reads TGTGCCAGCAGGCCCCGACGGGTAACTGAAGCTTTCTTT. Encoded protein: CASRPRRVTEAFF.

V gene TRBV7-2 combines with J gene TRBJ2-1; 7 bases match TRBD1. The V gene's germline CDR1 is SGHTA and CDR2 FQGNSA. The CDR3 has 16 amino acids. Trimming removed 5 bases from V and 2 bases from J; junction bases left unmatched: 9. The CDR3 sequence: CASSQQGPLPYNEQFF. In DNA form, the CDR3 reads TGTGCCAGCAGCCAACAGGGGCCCCTACCCTACAATGAGCAGTTCTTC.

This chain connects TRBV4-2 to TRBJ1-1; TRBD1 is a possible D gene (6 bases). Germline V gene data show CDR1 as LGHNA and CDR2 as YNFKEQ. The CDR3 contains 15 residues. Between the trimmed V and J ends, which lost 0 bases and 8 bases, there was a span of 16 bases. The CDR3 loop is CASSQEAGAGTEAFF. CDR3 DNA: TGTGCCAGCAGCCAAGAGGCCGGGGCCGGGACAGAAGCTTTCTTT.